The 23 T cell receptor beta chains given below trace back to one sample, sequenced in a study of blood T cell repertoires in COVID-19. Libraries were prepared by immunoSEQ multiplex PCR; TCRdb keeps only in-frame clonotypes and omits some of them. This table holds roughly 150,000 clones, 75% to 85% found once. Sequencing input: PBMCs or T cells enriched from blood (not recorded which). These receptor sequences come from an older woman who had recovered from COVID-19.

This clone was observed a few times. V is TRBV18 and J is TRBJ1-4; TRBD1 agrees at 8 bases. Germline V lookup: CDR1 KGHSH, CDR2 LQKENI. Unmatched junction bases numbered 4, after V lost 4 bases and J lost 6 bases. The length of the CDR3 is 14 residues. The CDR3 region is CASSLTGVYEKLFF. Here the CDR3 DNA reads TGTGCCAGCTCACTGACAGGGGTCTATGAAAAACTGTTTTTT.

The genes are TRBV6-4 and TRBJ1-2; D possibly corresponds to TRBD1 (5 bases). The V and J ends lost 10 bases and 8 bases respectively, with 17 bases between them. Germline V gives CDR1 MRHNA, CDR2 SNTAGT. This CDR3 spans 12 amino acids. This chain's CDR3 is CATTGDGRGYTF. The CDR3 bases are TGTGCCACTACGGGGGACGGGCGCGGCTACACCTTC.

CDR3 DNA: TGCGCCAGCAGCCGGACAGGGGATAACTATGGCTACACCTTC. It translates to CASSRTGDNYGYTF. The rearrangement uses TRBV5-1 and TRBJ1-2; the match to TRBD1 covers 9 bases. J gave up 1 base and V 4 bases, and 2 bases lay outside the gene matches. CDR1 is SGHRS and CDR2 is YFSETQ in the germline V gene. This CDR3 region has 14 residues.

The rearrangement links TRBV6-4 to TRBJ1-2; 8 bases match TRBD1. Germline CDR1 reads MRHNA; CDR2 reads SNTAGT. Trimming took 3 bases from V and 8 from J; bases not matched to a gene: 5. This CDR3 is 13 amino acids long. CDR3 sequence reads: CASSENRDRGYTF. CDR3 bases: TGTGCCAGCAGTGAAAACCGGGACAGGGGCTACACCTTC.

This clone was detected only once. The chain couples TRBV7-2 to TRBJ1-5; 7 bases align to TRBD1. The V segment lost 0 bases and the J segment 5 bases; nucleotides outside the gene matches: 4. The CDR3 has 15 amino acids. Germline assignment: CDR1 SGHTA and CDR2 FQGNSA. The CDR3 loop reads CASSLAGGQHQPQHF. The DNA for the CDR3 is TGTGCCAGCAGCTTAGCGGGGGGACAGCATCAGCCCCAGCATTTT. The complete variable domain, with remaining parts taken from reference TRBV7-2 and TRBJ1-5, reads GAGVSQSPSNKVTEKGKDVELRCDPISGHTALYWYRQSLGQGLEFLIYFQGNSAPDKSGLPSDRFSAERTGGSVSTLTIQRTQQEDSAVYLCASSLAGGQHQPQHFGDGTRLSIL.

This chain uses TRBV6-4 with TRBJ2-2; D may be TRBD1 (5 bases). The V gene lost 0 bases and the J gene lost 1 base, with 6 bases spanning the gap. CDR1 MRHNA and CDR2 SNTAGT come from the germline V gene. The CDR3 runs to 15 residues. The CDR3: CASSDSGQNTGELFF. The CDR3 DNA is TGTGCCAGCAGTGACTCGGGGCAGAACACCGGGGAGCTGTTTTTT.

This chain links TRBV3-1 (or the pseudogene TRBV3-2) with TRBJ1-1, with 9 bases identical to TRBD1. This CDR3 has 13 residues. V lost 6 bases and J lost 6; bases outside the gene matches: 5. Per the germline V gene, CDR1 is LGHDT and CDR2 is YNNKEL (reference sequence). The CDR3 DNA reads TGTGCCAGCAGACAGGGGGCATTTGCTGAAGCTTTCTTT. It encodes CASRQGAFAEAFF.

The chain carries TRBV2 and TRBJ2-6; D unresolved. Between the trimmed V and J ends, which lost 8 bases and 0 bases, there was a span of 8 bases. The CDR3 length is 14 residues. From germline, CDR1 is SNHLY and CDR2 FYNNEI. The CDR3 DNA follows: TGTGCCAGCGCGGTTGACTCTGGGGCCAACGTCCTGACTTTC. Protein sequence: CASAVDSGANVLTF.

In its sample, this clone was seen once. The V and J genes are TRBV7-9 and TRBJ2-1, with a weak D call TRBD1 (8 bases). Deletions cut 4 bases from V and 9 bases from J, with 16 bases between. This CDR3 spans 14 amino acids. Germline CDR1 is SEHNR and CDR2 is FQNEAQ (reference sequence). The chain's CDR3 is CASSSGGGGAEQFF. The CDR3 DNA follows: TGTGCCAGCAGCTCAGGGGGCGGGGGAGCTGAGCAGTTCTTC.

Points on this clone: Other DNA sequences in this sample translate to the same CDR3. J is TRBJ1-1 and V is TRBV7-3; 8 bases agree with TRBD1. This CDR3 is built from 14 residues. V shed 5 bases and J 5 bases; nucleotides not matched to a gene: 7. CDR1 is SGHTA, CDR2 FQGTGA, per germline. The CDR3: CASSRDRGGTEAFF. CDR3 sequence (DNA): TGTGCCAGCAGCCGCGACAGGGGAGGGACTGAAGCTTTCTTT.

The chain is built from TRBV7-2 and TRBJ2-3, with 8 bases lining up with TRBD2. CDR1 is SGHTA, CDR2 FQGNSA, per germline. The CDR3 contains 16 residues. After removal of 7 bases from V and 6 bases from J, the junction contained 15 bases not matched to a gene. The CDR3 bases are TGTGCCAGCACCTTCTCTGGACTAGCTAGACTCGATACGCAGTATTTT. This sequence encodes CASTFSGLARLDTQYF.

This rearrangement joins TRBV9 to TRBJ2-1; D may be TRBD2 (5 bases). The CDR3 has 15 amino acids. V shed 4 bases and J shed 2 bases, with 13 bases lying between them. Germline V lookup: CDR1 SGDLS, CDR2 YYNGEE. CDR3: CASSPTRLPYNEQFF. The CDR3 nucleotides are TGTGCCAGCAGCCCTACTAGGCTACCCTACAATGAGCAGTTCTTC.

The J gene is TRBJ1-5, the V gene TRBV5-1, with D unresolved. Per the germline V gene, CDR1 is SGHRS and CDR2 is YFSETQ. The CDR3 runs 13 residues. Trimming took 4 bases from V and 0 from J, leaving 5 bases between them. This CDR3 reads CASSTDSNQPQHF. The DNA of the CDR3 is TGCGCCAGCAGCACAGATAGCAATCAGCCCCAGCATTTT.

The CDR3 bases are TGTGCCAGCAGCTCACAGGGTGGAGGCTACACCTTC. Its protein is CASSSQGGGYTF. The chain carries TRBV6-6 and TRBJ1-2; D is possibly TRBD1 (6 bases). Trimming cost V 6 bases and J 8 bases, with 13 bases left between them. Per germline, CDR1 MNHNY and CDR2 SVGAGI (reference sequence). The CDR3 has 12 residues.

The V and J genes are TRBV28 and TRBJ2-3; 14 bases agree with TRBD2. CDR1 is MDHEN, CDR2 SYDVKM, per germline. J lost 6 bases, V lost 3 bases, and 2 bases had no gene match. CDR3 length: 15 amino acids. CDR3 sequence reads: CASSLWTSGGDTQYF. CDR3 coding DNA: TGTGCCAGCAGTTTGTGGACTAGCGGGGGGGATACGCAGTATTTT.

The chain carries TRBV2 and TRBJ1-2; 7 nucleotides align to TRBD1. The CDR3 extends over 14 amino acids. The germline CDR1 and CDR2 sequences are SNHLY and FYNNEI. J gave up 4 bases and V 6 bases, and 8 bases lay outside the gene matches. This CDR3 reads CASRYRGERYGYTF. CDR3 bases: TGTGCCAGCAGGTACAGGGGAGAGCGCTATGGCTACACCTTC.

The rearrangement joins TRBV19 to TRBJ1-3; tentative D call: TRBD1 (5 bases). The CDR3 sequence is 16 residues long. V was cut by 4 bases and J by 3 bases, with 16 bases left in between. The germline V gene encodes CDR1 LNHDA and CDR2 SQIVND (reference sequence). The CDR3 loop is CASSRRDSPLGNTIYF. The CDR3 DNA reads as TGTGCCAGTAGTAGGAGAGACAGTCCACTTGGAAACACCATATATTTT.

The chain uses TRBV29-1 and TRBJ1-5, with D unresolved. The germline gives CDR1 SQVTM, CDR2 ANQGSEA. This CDR3 contains 12 residues. V lost 5 bases to trimming and J lost 5 bases, with 10 bases between them. The CDR3 here is CSVQIDYQPQHF. DNA for the CDR3: TGCAGCGTTCAAATAGACTATCAGCCCCAGCATTTT.

The chain employs TRBV4-1 and TRBJ1-2, with D tentatively TRBD1 (6 bases). The CDR3 has 18 residues. V lost 0 bases, J lost 4 bases, and 21 bases lay in between. Germline V gene sequence: CDR1 MGHRA, CDR2 YSYEKL. The CDR3 region is CASSQDPAGAPILYGYTF. The CDR3, as DNA: TGCGCCAGCAGCCAAGATCCGGCAGGGGCGCCAATTCTCTATGGCTACACCTTC.

The V call is TRBV23-1, the J call TRBJ1-5; the match to TRBD1 covers 8 bases. TRBV23-1 is an ORF; its function is uncertain. V gave up 2 bases and J gave up 6 bases; unmatched junction bases: 6. The CDR3 contains 15 residues. As DNA, the CDR3 is TGCGCCAGCAGTCAAGGGCAGGGGGCTTGTCAGCCCCAGCATTTT. Its translation is CASSQGQGACQPQHF.

The chain links TRBV25-1 to TRBJ1-2, with 8 bases lining up with TRBD1. V lost 7 bases, J lost 7 bases, and 5 bases stayed unmatched. CDR3 size: 12 residues. Germline V gene data show CDR1 as MGHDK and CDR2 as SYGVNS. CDR3 loop: CASTGQVGGYTF. The CDR3, as DNA: TGTGCCAGCACGGGACAGGTTGGTGGCTACACCTTC.

This sequence joins TRBV3-1 (or the pseudogene TRBV3-2) and TRBJ1-1, with D perhaps matching TRBD1 (6 bases). The germline V gene encodes CDR1 LGHDT and CDR2 YNNKEL (reference sequence). CDR3 size: 15 residues. Trimming removed 4 bases from V and 2 bases from J, with 14 bases in between. CDR3 in amino acids: CASSRGGGRNTEAFF. CDR3 sequence (DNA): TGTGCCAGCAGCCGGGGAGGGGGGAGAAACACTGAAGCTTTCTTT.

The gene calls are TRBV5-1 and TRBJ2-1, with D possibly matching TRBD2 (6 bases). CDR1 and CDR2 (germline): SGHRS, YFSETQ. V was cut by 4 bases and J by 2 bases, with 13 bases left in between. This CDR3 is 15 amino acids long. The CDR3 DNA sequence: TGCGCCAGCAGCCCAAGGCCTAGCGCCTACAATGAGCAGTTCTTC. Its translation is CASSPRPSAYNEQFF.